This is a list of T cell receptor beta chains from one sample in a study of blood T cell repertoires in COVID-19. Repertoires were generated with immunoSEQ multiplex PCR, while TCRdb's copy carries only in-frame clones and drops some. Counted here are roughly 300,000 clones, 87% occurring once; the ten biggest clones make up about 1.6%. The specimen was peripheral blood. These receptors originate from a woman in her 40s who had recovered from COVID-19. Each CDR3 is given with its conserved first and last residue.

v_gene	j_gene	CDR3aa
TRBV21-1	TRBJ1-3	CASTKGEGETGVSGNTIYF
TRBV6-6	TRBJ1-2	CASRKGARTVLANF
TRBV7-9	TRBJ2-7	CASSPDRGTYEQYF
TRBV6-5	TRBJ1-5	CASSYAVTGGWPQHF
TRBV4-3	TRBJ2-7	CASSAPRTGKQYF
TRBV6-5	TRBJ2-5	CASSLDRGETQYF
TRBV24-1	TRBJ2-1	CATSDSRGAGNEQFF
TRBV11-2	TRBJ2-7	CASSRSGQYSYEQYF
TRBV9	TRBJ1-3	CASSVDDLDRGGNTIYF
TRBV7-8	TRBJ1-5	CASSLALEGSQPQHF
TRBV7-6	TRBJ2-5	CASSLGAGQETQYF
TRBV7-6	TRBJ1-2	CASGQFGTAGYTF
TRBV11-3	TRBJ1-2	CASSLGREGLWANYGYTF
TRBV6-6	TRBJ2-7	CASSTPRGGDSYEQYF
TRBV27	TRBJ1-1	CASSSTGGWVAFF
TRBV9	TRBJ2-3	CASSGGYLAGGRNTQYF
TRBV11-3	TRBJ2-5	CASSSGETQYF
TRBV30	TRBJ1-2	CACFIGQGAYGYTF
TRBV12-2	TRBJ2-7	CASRLRSPGRQRGYYEQYF
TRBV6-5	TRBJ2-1	CASSWDRGPNEQFF
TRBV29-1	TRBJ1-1	CSVMTGGTEAFF
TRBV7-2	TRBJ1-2	CASSTTGGGLLYGYTF
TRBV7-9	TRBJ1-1	CASSFTQGPMNTEAFF
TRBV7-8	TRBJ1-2	CASSYGARRTTYGYTF
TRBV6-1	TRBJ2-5	CASSEREYRLETQYF
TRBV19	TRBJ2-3	CATRRTSTDTQYF
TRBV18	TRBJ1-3	CASSPNRQGSSGNTIYF
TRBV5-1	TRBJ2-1	CASSLAWLAGGNNEQFF
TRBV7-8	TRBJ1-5	CASSLAVAGYNQPQHF
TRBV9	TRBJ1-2	CASSPDRNYGYTF
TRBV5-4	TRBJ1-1	CASSERDRANTEAFF
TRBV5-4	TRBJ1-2	CASSWDSRGYTF
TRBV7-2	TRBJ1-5	CASSSETGRVGNQPQHF
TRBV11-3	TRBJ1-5	CASSLETGGGGNQPQHF
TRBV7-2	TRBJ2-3	CASSPPAGGPGTQYF
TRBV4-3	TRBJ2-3	CASSQDRTSGGTDTQYF
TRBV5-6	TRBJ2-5	CASSLGTGEETQYF
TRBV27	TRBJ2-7	CASSPRRGGYEQYF
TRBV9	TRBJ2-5	CASSASSGGEETQYF
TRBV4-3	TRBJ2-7	CASSQVPRTGVSYEQYF
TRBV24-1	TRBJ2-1	CATSDATSGGYNEQFF
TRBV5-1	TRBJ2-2	CASSLVLAGAGTGELFF
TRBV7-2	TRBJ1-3	CASSFQGGNTIYF
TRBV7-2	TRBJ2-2	CASSSQRDTGELFF
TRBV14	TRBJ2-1	CASRRQGARGEQFF
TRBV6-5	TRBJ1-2	CASSRQGTYGYTF
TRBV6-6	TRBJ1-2	CASSSSGTGYGYTF
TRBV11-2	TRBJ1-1	CASSTNRGPNTEAFF
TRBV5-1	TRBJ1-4	CASSAGSEEKLFF
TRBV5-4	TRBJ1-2	CASSLDGRRGPGYTF
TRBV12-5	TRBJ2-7	CASAPGKHEQYF
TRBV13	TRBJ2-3	CASSLPRGGLVGDTQYF
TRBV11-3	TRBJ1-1	CASSPRGNTEAFF
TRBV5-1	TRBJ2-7	CASSFGGYEQYF